This TCR beta chain was captured in a study of OX40 agonist ivuxolimab in advanced cancers. Regarding the study as a whole: Clones of CD4+ and CD8+ blood T cells grew by week 6 at doses of 0.1 to 3.0 mg/kg.

Sequencing used immunoSEQ multiplex PCR; TCRdb keeps in-frame clones, though not all of them. The sample lists some 83,000 clones, about four fifths occurring once. A note on this clone: Antigen unknown.

The CDR3 loop spans 15 amino acids. The junction had 12 bases not matched to a gene; V was cut back by 6 bases and J by 9 bases. CDR1 and CDR2 (germline): SGHTS, YDEGEE. This clonotype was obtained from an adult with an advanced solid tumor such as melanoma, head and neck, liver or kidney cancer. The sample here was CD4+ or CD8+ T cells sorted from blood, taken in a trial of the OX40 agonist ivuxolimab. The chain uses TRBV5-8 and TRBJ1-5; 10 bases are a match to TRBD1. CDR3 bases: TGTGCCAGCAACGCCGGGACAGGGGTCCCGACGCCCCAGCATTTT. This gives the protein CASNAGTGVPTPQHF.